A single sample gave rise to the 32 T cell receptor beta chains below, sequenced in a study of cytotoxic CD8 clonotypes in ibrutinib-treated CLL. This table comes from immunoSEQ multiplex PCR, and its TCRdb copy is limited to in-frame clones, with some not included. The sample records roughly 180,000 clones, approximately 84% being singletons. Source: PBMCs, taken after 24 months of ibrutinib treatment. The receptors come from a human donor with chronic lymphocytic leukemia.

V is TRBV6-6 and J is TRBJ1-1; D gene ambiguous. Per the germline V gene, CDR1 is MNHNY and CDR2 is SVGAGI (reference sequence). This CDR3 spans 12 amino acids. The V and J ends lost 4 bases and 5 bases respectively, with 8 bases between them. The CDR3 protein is CASSSHLTEAFF. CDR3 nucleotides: TGTGCCAGCAGTTCCCATCTTACTGAAGCTTTCTTT.

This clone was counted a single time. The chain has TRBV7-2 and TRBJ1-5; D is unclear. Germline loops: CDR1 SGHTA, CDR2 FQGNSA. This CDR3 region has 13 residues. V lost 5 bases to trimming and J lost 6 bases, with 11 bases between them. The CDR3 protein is CASSPEHAQPQHF. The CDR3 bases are TGTGCCAGCAGCCCCGAACACGCTCAGCCCCAGCATTTT.

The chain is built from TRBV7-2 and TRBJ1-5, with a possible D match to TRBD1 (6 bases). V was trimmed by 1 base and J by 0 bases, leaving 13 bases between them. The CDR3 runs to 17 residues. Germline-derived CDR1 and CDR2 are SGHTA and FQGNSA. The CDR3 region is CASSLEFGQYSNQPQHF. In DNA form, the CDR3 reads TGTGCCAGCAGCTTAGAATTCGGACAGTATAGCAATCAGCCCCAGCATTTT.

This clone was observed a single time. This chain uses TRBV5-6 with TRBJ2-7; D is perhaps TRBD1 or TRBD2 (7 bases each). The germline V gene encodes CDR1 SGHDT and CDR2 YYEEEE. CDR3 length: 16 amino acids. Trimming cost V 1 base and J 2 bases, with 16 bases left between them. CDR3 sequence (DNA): TGTGCCAGCAGCTTGAAACAGGGGACTATCCCCTACGAGCAGTACTTC. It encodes CASSLKQGTIPYEQYF.

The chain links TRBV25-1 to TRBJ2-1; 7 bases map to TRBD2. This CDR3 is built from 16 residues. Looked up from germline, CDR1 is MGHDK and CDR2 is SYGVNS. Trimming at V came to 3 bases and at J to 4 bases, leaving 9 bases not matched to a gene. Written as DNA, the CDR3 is TGTGCCAGCAGTGATAGTAACGGGAGGCGGTACAATGAGCAGTTCTTC. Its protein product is CASSDSNGRRYNEQFF.

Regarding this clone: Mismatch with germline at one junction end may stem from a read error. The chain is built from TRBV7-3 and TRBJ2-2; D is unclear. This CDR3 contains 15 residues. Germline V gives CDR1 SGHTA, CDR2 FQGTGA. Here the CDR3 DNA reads TGTGCCAGCAGCCTAACGGGCCCAAGCACCGGGGAGCTGTTTTTT. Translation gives CASSLTGPSTGELFF.

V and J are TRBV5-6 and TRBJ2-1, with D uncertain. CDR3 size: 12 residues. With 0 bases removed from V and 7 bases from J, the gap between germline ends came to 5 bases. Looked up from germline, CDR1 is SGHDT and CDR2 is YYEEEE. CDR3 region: CASSLEGNEQFF. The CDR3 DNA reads TGTGCCAGCAGCTTGGAAGGGAATGAGCAGTTCTTC. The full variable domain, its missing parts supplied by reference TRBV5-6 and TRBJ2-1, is DAGVTQSPTHLIKTRGQQVTLRCSPKSGHDTVSWYQQALGQGPQFIFQYYEEEERQRGNFPDRFSGHQFPNYSSELNVNALLLGDSALYLCASSLEGNEQFFGPGTRLTVL.

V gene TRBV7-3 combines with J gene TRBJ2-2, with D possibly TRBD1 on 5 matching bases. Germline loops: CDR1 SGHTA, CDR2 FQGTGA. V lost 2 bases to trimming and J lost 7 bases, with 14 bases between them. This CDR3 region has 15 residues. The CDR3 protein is CASSLEQGTIGELFF. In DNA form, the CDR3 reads TGTGCCAGCAGCTTAGAGCAGGGCACCATCGGGGAGCTGTTTTTT.

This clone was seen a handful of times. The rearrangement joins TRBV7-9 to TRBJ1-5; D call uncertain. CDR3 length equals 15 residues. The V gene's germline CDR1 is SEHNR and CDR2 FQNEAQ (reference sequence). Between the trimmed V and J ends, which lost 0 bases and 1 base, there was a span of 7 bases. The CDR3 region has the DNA TGTGCCAGCAGCTTAGCGGGGAAGAGCAATCAGCCCCAGCATTTT. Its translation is CASSLAGKSNQPQHF.

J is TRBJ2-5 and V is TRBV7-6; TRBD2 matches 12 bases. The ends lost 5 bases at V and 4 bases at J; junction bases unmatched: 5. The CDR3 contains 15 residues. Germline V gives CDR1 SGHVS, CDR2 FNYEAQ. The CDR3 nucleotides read TGTGCCAGCAGCCTCCGGACTAGCGGGATAGAGACCCAGTACTTC. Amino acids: CASSLRTSGIETQYF.

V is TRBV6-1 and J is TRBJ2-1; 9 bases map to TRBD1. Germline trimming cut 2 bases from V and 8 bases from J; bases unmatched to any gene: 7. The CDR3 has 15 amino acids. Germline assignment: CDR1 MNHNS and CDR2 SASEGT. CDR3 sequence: CASSEPGQGLDEQFF. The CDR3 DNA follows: TGTGCCAGCAGTGAACCGGGACAGGGTTTAGATGAGCAGTTCTTC.

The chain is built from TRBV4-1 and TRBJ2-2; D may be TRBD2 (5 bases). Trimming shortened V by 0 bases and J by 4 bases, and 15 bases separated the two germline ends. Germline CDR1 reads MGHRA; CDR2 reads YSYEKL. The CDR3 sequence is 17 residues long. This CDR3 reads CASSQDNGNLGTGELFF. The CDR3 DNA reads TGCGCCAGCAGCCAAGATAACGGGAACTTGGGCACCGGGGAGCTGTTTTTT.

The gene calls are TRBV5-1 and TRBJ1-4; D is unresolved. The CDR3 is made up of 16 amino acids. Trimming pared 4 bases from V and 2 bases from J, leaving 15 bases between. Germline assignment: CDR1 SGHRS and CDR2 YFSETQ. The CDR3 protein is CASSLSAGPTNEKLFF. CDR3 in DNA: TGCGCCAGCAGCCTGAGTGCCGGACCGACTAATGAAAAACTGTTTTTT.

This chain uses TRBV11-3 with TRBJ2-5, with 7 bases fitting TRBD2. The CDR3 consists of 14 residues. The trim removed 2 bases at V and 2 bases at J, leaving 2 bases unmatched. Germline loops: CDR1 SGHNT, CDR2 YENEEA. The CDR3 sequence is CASSLWGGQETQYF. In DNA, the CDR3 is TGTGCCAGCAGCTTATGGGGAGGGCAAGAGACCCAGTACTTC.

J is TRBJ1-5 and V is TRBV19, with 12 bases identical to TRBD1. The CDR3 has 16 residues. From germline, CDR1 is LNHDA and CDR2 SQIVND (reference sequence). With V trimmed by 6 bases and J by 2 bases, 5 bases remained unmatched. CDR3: CASRGTGGRGNQPQHF. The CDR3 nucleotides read TGTGCCAGTAGGGGGACAGGGGGCCGAGGCAATCAGCCCCAGCATTTT. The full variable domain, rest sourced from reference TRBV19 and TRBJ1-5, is DGGITQSPKYLFRKEGQNVTLSCEQNLNHDAMYWYRQDPGQGLRLIYYSQIVNDFQKGDIAEGYSVSREKKESFPLTVTSAQKNPTAFYLCASRGTGGRGNQPQHFGDGTRLSIL.

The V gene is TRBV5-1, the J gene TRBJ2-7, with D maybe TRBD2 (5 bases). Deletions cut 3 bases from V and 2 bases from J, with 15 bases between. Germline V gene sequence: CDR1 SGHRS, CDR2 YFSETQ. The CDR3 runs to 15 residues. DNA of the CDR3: TGCGCCAGCAGCTGGGTACTAGGTGTGGCCTACGAGCAGTACTTC. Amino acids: CASSWVLGVAYEQYF. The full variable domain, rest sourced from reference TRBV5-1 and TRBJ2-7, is KAGVTQTPRYLIKTRGQQVTLSCSPISGHRSVSWYQQTPGQGLQFLFEYFSETQRNKGNFPGRFSGRQFSNSRSEMNVSTLELGDSALYLCASSWVLGVAYEQYFGPGTRLTVT.

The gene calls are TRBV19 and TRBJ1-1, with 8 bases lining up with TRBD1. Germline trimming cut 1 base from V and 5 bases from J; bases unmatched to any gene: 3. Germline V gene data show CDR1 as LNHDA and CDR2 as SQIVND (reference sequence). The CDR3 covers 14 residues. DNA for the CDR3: TGTGCCAGTAGTATAGGCCGGACAGGGACTGAAGCTTTCTTT. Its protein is CASSIGRTGTEAFF.

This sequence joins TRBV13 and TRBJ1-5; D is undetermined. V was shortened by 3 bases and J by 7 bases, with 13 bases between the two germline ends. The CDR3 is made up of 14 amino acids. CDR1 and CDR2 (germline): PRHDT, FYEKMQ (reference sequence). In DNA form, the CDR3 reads TGTGCCAGCAGCTTTCGGAACGAGGGACAGCCCCAGCATTTT. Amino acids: CASSFRNEGQPQHF.

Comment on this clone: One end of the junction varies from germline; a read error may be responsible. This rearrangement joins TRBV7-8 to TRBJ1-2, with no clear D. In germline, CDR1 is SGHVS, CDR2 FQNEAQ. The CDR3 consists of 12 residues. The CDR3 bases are TGTGCCAGCAGCTTAGGTGGGAGGGAGAGCTCTTTC. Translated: CASSLGGRESSF.

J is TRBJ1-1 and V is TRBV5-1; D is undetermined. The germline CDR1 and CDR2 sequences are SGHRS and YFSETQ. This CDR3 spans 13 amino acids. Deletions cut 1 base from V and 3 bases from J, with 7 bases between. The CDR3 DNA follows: TGCGCCAGCAGCTTGCCTCCCTACACTGAAGCTTTCTTT. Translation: CASSLPPYTEAFF.

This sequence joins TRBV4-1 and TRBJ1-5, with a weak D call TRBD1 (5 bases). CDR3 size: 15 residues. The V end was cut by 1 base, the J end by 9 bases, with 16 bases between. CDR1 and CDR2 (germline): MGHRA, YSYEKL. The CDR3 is CASSQVQGPYGPQHF. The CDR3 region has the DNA TGCGCCAGCAGCCAAGTTCAGGGCCCGTATGGGCCCCAGCATTTT.

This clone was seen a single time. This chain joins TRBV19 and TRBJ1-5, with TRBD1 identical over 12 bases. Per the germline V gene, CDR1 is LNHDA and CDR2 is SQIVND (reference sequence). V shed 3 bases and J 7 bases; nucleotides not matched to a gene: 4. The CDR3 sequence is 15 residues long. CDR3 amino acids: CASSMGQGAFQPQHF. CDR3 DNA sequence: TGTGCCAGTAGTATGGGACAGGGGGCATTCCAGCCCCAGCATTTT.

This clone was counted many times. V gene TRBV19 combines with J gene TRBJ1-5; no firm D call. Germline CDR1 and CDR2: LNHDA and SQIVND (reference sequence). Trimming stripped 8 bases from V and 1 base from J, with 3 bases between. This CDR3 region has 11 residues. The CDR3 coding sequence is TGTGCCAGTTTGAGCAATCAGCCCCAGCATTTT. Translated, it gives CASLSNQPQHF. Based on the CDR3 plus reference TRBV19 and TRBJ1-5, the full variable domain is DGGITQSPKYLFRKEGQNVTLSCEQNLNHDAMYWYRQDPGQGLRLIYYSQIVNDFQKGDIAEGYSVSREKKESFPLTVTSAQKNPTAFYLCASLSNQPQHFGDGTRLSIL.

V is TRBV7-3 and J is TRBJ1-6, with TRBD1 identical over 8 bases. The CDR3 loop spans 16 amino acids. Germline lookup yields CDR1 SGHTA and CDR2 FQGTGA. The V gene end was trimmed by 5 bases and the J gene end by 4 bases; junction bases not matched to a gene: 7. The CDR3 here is CASSLQGGVYNSPLHF. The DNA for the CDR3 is TGTGCCAGCAGCCTACAGGGGGGTGTATATAATTCACCCCTCCACTTT.

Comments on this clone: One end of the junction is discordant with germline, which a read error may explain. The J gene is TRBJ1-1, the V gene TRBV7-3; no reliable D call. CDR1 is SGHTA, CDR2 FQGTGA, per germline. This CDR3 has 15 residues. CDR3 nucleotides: TGTGCCAGCACCTTAGGGCCCGGATCGAACACTGAAGCTTTCTTT. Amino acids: CASTLGPGSNTEAFF.

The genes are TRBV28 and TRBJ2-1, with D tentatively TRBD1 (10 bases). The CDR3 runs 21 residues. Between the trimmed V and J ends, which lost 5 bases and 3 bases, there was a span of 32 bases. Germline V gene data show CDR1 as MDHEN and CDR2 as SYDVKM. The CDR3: CASSTTWTGGVAGALYNEQFF. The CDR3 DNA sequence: TGTGCCAGCAGTACTACTTGGACAGGGGGGGTAGCGGGAGCCCTCTACAATGAGCAGTTCTTC.

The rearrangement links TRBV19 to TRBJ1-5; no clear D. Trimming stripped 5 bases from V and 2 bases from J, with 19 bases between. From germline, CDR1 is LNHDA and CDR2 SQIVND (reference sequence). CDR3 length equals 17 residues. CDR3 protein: CASSLGSVRLGNQPQHF. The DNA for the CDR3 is TGTGCCAGTAGTCTTGGGTCCGTGAGGTTGGGCAATCAGCCCCAGCATTTT.

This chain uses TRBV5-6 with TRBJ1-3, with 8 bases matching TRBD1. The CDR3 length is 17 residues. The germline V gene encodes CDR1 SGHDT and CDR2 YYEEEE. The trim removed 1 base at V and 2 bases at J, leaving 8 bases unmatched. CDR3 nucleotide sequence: TGTGCCAGCAGCTTGCGACAGGGGTTAGATGCTGGAAACACCATATATTTT. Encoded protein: CASSLRQGLDAGNTIYF.

The CDR3 sequence: CASSPRLGTYTGELFF. The DNA of the CDR3 is TGTGCCAGCAGCCCCAGACTAGGCACCTACACCGGGGAGCTGTTTTTT. The chain links TRBV9 to TRBJ2-2; possibly TRBD2 for D (6 bases). Trimming removed 4 bases at V and 3 bases at J, with 16 bases between. Looked up from germline, CDR1 is SGDLS and CDR2 is YYNGEE. The CDR3 runs to 16 residues. The entire variable domain, with the rest obtained from reference TRBV9 and TRBJ2-2, is as follows: DSGVTQTPKHLITATGQRVTLRCSPRSGDLSVYWYQQSLDQGLQFLIQYYNGEERAKGNILERFSAQQFPDLHSELNLSSLELGDSALYFCASSPRLGTYTGELFFGEGSRLTVL.

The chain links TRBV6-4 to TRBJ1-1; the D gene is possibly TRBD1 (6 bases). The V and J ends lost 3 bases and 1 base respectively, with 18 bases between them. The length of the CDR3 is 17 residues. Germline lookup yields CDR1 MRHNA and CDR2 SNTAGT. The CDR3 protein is CASSEGGWKDPNTEAFF. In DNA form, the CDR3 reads TGTGCCAGCAGTGAAGGGGGATGGAAAGATCCGAACACTGAAGCTTTCTTT.

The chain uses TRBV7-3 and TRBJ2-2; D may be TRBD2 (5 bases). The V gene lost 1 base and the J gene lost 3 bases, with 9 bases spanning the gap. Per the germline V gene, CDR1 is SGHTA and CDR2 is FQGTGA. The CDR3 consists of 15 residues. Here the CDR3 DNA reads TGTGCCAGCAGCTTAATGAGGGTCGACACCGGGGAGCTGTTTTTT. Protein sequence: CASSLMRVDTGELFF.

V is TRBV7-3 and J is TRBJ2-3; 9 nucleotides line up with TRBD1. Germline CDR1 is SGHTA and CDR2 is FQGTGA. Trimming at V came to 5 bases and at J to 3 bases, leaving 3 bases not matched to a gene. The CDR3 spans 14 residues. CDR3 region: CASSPDRGTDTQYF. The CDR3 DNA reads TGTGCCAGCAGCCCGGACAGGGGAACAGATACGCAGTATTTT.